The source of this TCR beta chain is a study of monozygotic twins with inflammatory bowel disease. General study findings and limits: Ultimately, a single strong signal or clonotype associated with IBD was not supported. T cell subtypes that differed could not be told apart.

Germline V gives CDR1 SGHAT, CDR2 FQNNGV. The CDR3 contains 13 residues. Regarding this clonotype: No antigen is known for it.

For each CDR3 protein, TCRdb gives one entry from its re-call of the 5' RACE reads, without DNA. The sample is made up of about 300,000 distinct CDR3 sequences, and the top ten hold 5.5% to 6.5% of it. This receptor was taken from a human donor with ulcerative colitis or Crohn's disease, or a healthy co-twin of an affected twin (not recorded which). The specimen was blood. The chain links TRBV11-2 to TRBJ2-5; TCRdb outputs TRBD1, but without DNA this stays unchecked. CDR3 loop: CASQRGQQETQYF.